This TCR beta chain was identified in a study of T cells in Graves' hyperthyroidism and ophthalmopathy. The V end lost 7 bases, the J end lost 1 base, and 22 bases lay between the germline ends. The V gene's germline CDR1 is SNHLY and CDR2 FYNNEI. The CDR3 has 17 amino acids. What was amplified from RNA transcripts were TCR beta CDR3 regions. First-round RT-PCR with HTBI primers amplified the TCR CDR3 region. TCRdb re-analysed the multiplex PCR reads in MiXCR, keeping a single row per CDR3 protein. Of hundreds of thousands of distinct CDR3 sequences listed, 12% to 15% are singletons. This sequence was found in a woman in her thirties or forties with Graves' ophthalmopathy. The rearrangement links TRBV2 to TRBJ2-5; D is perhaps TRBD2 (7 bases). Sequenced material: blood. In nucleotides, the CDR3 is TGTGCCAGCAACCCAGGGCGGGGGACAACAATCCAAGAGACCCAGTACTTC. It is translated as CASNPGRGTTIQETQYF.